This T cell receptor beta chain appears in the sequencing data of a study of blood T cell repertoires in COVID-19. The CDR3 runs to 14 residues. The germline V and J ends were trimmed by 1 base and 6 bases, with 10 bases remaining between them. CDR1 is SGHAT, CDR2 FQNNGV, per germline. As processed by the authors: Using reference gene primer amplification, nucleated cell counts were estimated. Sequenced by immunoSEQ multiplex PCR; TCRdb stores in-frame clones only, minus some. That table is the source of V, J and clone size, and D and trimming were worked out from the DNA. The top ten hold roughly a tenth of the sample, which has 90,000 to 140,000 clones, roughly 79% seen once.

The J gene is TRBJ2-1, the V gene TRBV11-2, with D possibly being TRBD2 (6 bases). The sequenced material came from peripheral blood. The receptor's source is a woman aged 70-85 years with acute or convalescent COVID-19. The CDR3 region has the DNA TGTGCCAGCAGCTTAGCGGGAGTCGTCAATGAGCAGTTCTTC. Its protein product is CASSLAGVVNEQFF.